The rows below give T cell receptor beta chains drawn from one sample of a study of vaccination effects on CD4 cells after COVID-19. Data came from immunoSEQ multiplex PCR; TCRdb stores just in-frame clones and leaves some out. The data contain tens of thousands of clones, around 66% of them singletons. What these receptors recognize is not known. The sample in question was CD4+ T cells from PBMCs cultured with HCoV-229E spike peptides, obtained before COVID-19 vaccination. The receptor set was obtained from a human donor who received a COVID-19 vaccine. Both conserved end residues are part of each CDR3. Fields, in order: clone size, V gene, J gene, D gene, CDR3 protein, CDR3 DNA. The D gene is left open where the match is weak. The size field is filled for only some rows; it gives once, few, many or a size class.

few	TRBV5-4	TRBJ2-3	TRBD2	CASSLRTSGRADTQYF	TGTGCCAGCAGCCTAAGGACTAGCGGGAGGGCCGATACGCAGTATTTT
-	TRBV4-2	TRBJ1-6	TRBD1	CASSQGQGNSPLHF	TGTGCCAGCAGCCAAGGACAGGGAAATTCACCCCTCCACTTT
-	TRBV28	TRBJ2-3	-	CASSLPGVGDTQYF	TGTGCCAGCAGTTTACCAGGGGTAGGTGATACGCAGTATTTT
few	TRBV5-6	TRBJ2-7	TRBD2	CASSLGTSGRADYEQYF	TGTGCCAGCAGCCTAGGGACTAGCGGGAGGGCCGACTACGAGCAGTACTTC
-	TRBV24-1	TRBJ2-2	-	CATSGPFPPGELFF	TGTGCCACCAGTGGGCCTTTCCCCCCCGGGGAGCTGTTTTTT
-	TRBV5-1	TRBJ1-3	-	CASSLEGMSSGNTIYF	TGCGCCAGCAGCTTAGAGGGGATGAGCTCTGGAAACACCATATATTTT
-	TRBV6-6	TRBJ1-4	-	CASSYGQLNEKLFF	TGTGCCAGCAGTTATGGACAGCTAAATGAAAAACTGTTTTTT
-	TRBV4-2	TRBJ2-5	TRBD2	CASSQEAGGPETQYF	TGTGCCAGCAGCCAAGAAGCGGGGGGGCCAGAGACCCAGTACTTC
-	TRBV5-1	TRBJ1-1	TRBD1	CASSQGQGRAFF	TGCGCCAGCAGCCAGGGACAGGGAAGGGCTTTCTTT
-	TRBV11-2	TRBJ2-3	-	CASTPGTDTQYF	TGTGCCAGCACCCCTGGGACAGATACGCAGTATTTT
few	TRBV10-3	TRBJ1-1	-	CAIKAVRDTEAFF	TGTGCCATCAAGGCGGTCCGGGACACTGAAGCTTTCTTT
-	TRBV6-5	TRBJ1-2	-	CASQAVYYGYTF	TGTGCCAGCCAGGCGGTTTACTATGGCTACACCTTC
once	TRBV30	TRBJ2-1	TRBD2	CAWSERGRNTFF	TGTGCCTGGAGCGAGCGGGGCCGCAATACGTTCTTC
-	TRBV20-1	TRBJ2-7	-	CSASWELEQYF	TGCAGTGCTAGTTGGGAGCTCGAGCAGTACTTC
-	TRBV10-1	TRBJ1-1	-	CASSESKRYTEAFF	TGCGCCAGCAGTGAGTCGAAGAGGTACACTGAAGCTTTCTTT
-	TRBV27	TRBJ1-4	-	CASSLAYRAHSTNEKLFF	TGTGCCAGCAGTTTAGCCTACAGGGCACACTCAACTAATGAAAAACTGTTTTTT
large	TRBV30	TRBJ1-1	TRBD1	CAWNWGGTVGGNAFF	TGTGCCTGGAACTGGGGGGGGACAGTCGGCGGGAATGCTTTCTTT
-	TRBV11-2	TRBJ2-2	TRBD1	CASRIWGRDRGFGELFF	TGTGCCAGCAGGATTTGGGGCCGGGACAGGGGGTTCGGGGAGCTGTTTTTT